Listed below are T cell receptor beta chains from one sample, sequenced in a study of beta chain features in type 1 diabetes. Method: immunoSEQ multiplex PCR; TCRdb's copy keeps in-frame clones and lacks some. Among 810,000 or so clones listed, 15% to 20% were seen once. Sequencing input: naive CD4+ T cells from blood. All receptors come from a woman under 30 in good health. Each CDR3 is given with its conserved first and last residue. The order of the fields is clone size, V gene, D gene, J gene, CDR3 DNA, CDR3 protein. D genes are given only for firm matches. Only part of the rows carry a size: once, few, many, or a class if the clone is expanded.

>few|TRBV7-3|TRBD2|TRBJ2-5
TGTGCCAGCAGCCCGATGACTAGCGGAGGGGGCTTGGCCCAGTACTTC
CASSPMTSGGGLAQYF
>-|TRBV18|-|TRBJ1-4
TGTGCCAGCTCACCTGGGGGTTCCTGGGAAAAACTGTTTTTT
CASSPGGSWEKLFF
>few|TRBV7-8|-|TRBJ2-1
TGTGCCAGCAGCTTATATCCGGGAGCGAACAATGAGCAGTTCTTC
CASSLYPGANNEQFF
>-|TRBV18|-|TRBJ1-1
TGTGCCAGCTCACCACGGCAAAACACTGAAGCTTTCTTT
CASSPRQNTEAFF
>-|TRBV28|-|TRBJ2-7
TGTGCCAGCCAGAATGCAGGGCCACCCTCCTACGAGCAGTACTTC
CASQNAGPPSYEQYF
>-|TRBV6-5|-|TRBJ2-5
TGTGCCAGCAGCAGGCCTCAGGGATCGGAGACCCAGTACTTC
CASSRPQGSETQYF
>-|TRBV7-3|-|TRBJ2-6
TGTGCCAGCAGCTTATGGGCGTCTGGGGCCAACGTCCTGACTTTC
CASSLWASGANVLTF
>-|TRBV2|-|TRBJ1-2
TGTGCCAGCAGTGTAGACAAGAACTATGGCTACACCTTC
CASSVDKNYGYTF
>once|TRBV27|TRBD2|TRBJ2-7
TGTGCCAGCAGTTCCCCATATCTGCGAGGCGGGGGCGAGCAGTACTTC
CASSSPYLRGGGEQYF
>-|TRBV7-2|TRBD2|TRBJ2-2
TGTGCCAGCAGCCTGTGGCAGGGGAGAGCGGGAGACACCGGGGAGCTGTTTTTT
CASSLWQGRAGDTGELFF
>few|TRBV14|-|TRBJ1-2
TGTGCCAGCAGCCCCAACTCCCTCTATTCTGGCTACACCTTC
CASSPNSLYSGYTF
>few|TRBV21-1|-|TRBJ2-7
TGTGCCAGCAGCAAAAAAGACAGGGGGGTATACGAGCAGTACTTC
CASSKKDRGVYEQYF
>-|TRBV27|-|TRBJ1-5
TGTGCCAGCAGTTCCAACAATCAGCCCCAGCATTTT
CASSSNNQPQHF
>-|TRBV2|TRBD2|TRBJ2-5
TGTGCCAGCTCTAGCGGGGCTGGGGTCGGGACCCAGTACTTC
CASSSGAGVGTQYF
>few|TRBV4-3|TRBD2|TRBJ2-3
TGCGCCAGCAGCCAATCGGGAGGGCACACAGATACGCAGTATTTT
CASSQSGGHTDTQYF
>-|TRBV2|-|TRBJ1-1
TGTGCCAGCAGAGTGGACGCTACGGGGCTAGCTTTCTTT
CASRVDATGLAFF
>-|TRBV28|-|TRBJ1-2
TGTGCCAGCACTCCCTCTAACTATGGCTACACCTTC
CASTPSNYGYTF
>few|TRBV28|-|TRBJ1-1
TGTGCCACGGGCGGACGAATCACTGAAGCTTTCTTT
CATGGRITEAFF
>-|TRBV6-5|-|TRBJ2-5
TGTGCCAGCAGTTATATTGGGACCCAGTACTTC
CASSYIGTQYF
>-|TRBV15|-|TRBJ1-2
TGTGCCACCAGCAGTGTAGGCATATATGGCTACACCTTC
CATSSVGIYGYTF
>-|TRBV28|-|TRBJ2-1
TGTGCCAGCAGTTTCCCTACAGTTAGCTATTCGAGCCCCTACAATGAGCAGTTCTTC
CASSFPTVSYSSPYNEQFF
>-|TRBV11-1|-|TRBJ2-7
TGTGCCAGCAGCTTAAACAGGGCGTCAAGCGAGCAGTACTTC
CASSLNRASSEQYF